The rows below give T cell receptor beta chains drawn from one sample of a study of control samples from healthy donors and cancer patients. The assay was immunoSEQ multiplex PCR, and TCRdb's table has in-frame clones only and misses some. This sample has under 90,000 clones, with roughly 92% found just once. Material: blood. The receptors were gathered from a woman aged 55-69 years in good health. Both conserved end residues are part of each CDR3. Each record gives: D gene, J gene, V gene, CDR3 protein. A D gene is named only where the DNA matches it firmly.

D gene: .; J gene: TRBJ1-2; V gene: TRBV2; CDR3 protein: CASIPGRSPNYGYTF
D gene: TRBD1; J gene: TRBJ2-5; V gene: TRBV18; CDR3 protein: CASSPPESRQGAEETQYF
D gene: .; J gene: TRBJ2-6; V gene: TRBV9; CDR3 protein: CASSTGGSGANVLTF
D gene: TRBD2; J gene: TRBJ2-2; V gene: TRBV30; CDR3 protein: CAWSGGGRAGELFF
D gene: TRBD1; J gene: TRBJ1-1; V gene: TRBV5-4; CDR3 protein: CASRLQGATEAFF
D gene: TRBD2; J gene: TRBJ2-1; V gene: TRBV15; CDR3 protein: CATSRDGLAGAQEQFF
D gene: TRBD1; J gene: TRBJ1-6; V gene: TRBV11-1; CDR3 protein: CASSLGQGHSPLHF
D gene: .; J gene: TRBJ2-5; V gene: TRBV3-1/TRBV3-2; CDR3 protein: CASAQETQYF
D gene: .; J gene: TRBJ2-1; V gene: TRBV7-2; CDR3 protein: CASSLVELGGYNEQFF
D gene: TRBD1; J gene: TRBJ2-7; V gene: TRBV6-6; CDR3 protein: CASSTTQGVAYEQYF
D gene: .; J gene: TRBJ1-3; V gene: TRBV7-9; CDR3 protein: CASSFSVSGNTIYF
D gene: .; J gene: TRBJ2-7; V gene: TRBV6-5; CDR3 protein: CASSYAGQSSYEQYF
D gene: .; J gene: TRBJ2-1; V gene: TRBV18; CDR3 protein: CASSSGTASYNEQFF
D gene: TRBD1; J gene: TRBJ1-2; V gene: TRBV4-1; CDR3 protein: CASSQARQGKDYGYTF
D gene: TRBD2; J gene: TRBJ2-3; V gene: TRBV10-3; CDR3 protein: CALSREGRGDTQYF
D gene: .; J gene: TRBJ1-4; V gene: TRBV28; CDR3 protein: CASRDLRGEKLFF
D gene: .; J gene: TRBJ2-1; V gene: TRBV29-1; CDR3 protein: CSVEAPGSNEQFF
D gene: TRBD2; J gene: TRBJ2-7; V gene: TRBV14; CDR3 protein: CASSDSGSGGEQYF
D gene: .; J gene: TRBJ2-3; V gene: TRBV10-3; CDR3 protein: CAISGATVPSTDTQYF
D gene: TRBD2; J gene: TRBJ2-7; V gene: TRBV27; CDR3 protein: CASSFNLAGGYEQYF
D gene: TRBD2; J gene: TRBJ2-3; V gene: TRBV28; CDR3 protein: CASRLAGSSTDTQYF
D gene: TRBD2; J gene: TRBJ2-1; V gene: TRBV7-9; CDR3 protein: CASSPNLLAGGLHNEQFF
D gene: TRBD1; J gene: TRBJ1-3; V gene: TRBV28; CDR3 protein: CASRRTGAGNTIYF
D gene: .; J gene: TRBJ2-6; V gene: TRBV28; CDR3 protein: CASTPLGVGSSGANVLTF
D gene: .; J gene: TRBJ1-2; V gene: TRBV11-2; CDR3 protein: CASSTNGPGDGYTF
D gene: .; J gene: TRBJ1-5; V gene: TRBV19; CDR3 protein: CASGTGRQPQHF
D gene: .; J gene: TRBJ2-5; V gene: TRBV4-3; CDR3 protein: CASSQGISQETQYF
D gene: TRBD2; J gene: TRBJ2-7; V gene: TRBV28; CDR3 protein: CASSTPGRGRAREQYF
D gene: TRBD2; J gene: TRBJ2-3; V gene: TRBV2; CDR3 protein: CASSQTSGRDTQYF
D gene: .; J gene: TRBJ2-2; V gene: TRBV11-2; CDR3 protein: CASSLKGAGEDTGELFF
D gene: .; J gene: TRBJ1-5; V gene: TRBV6-5; CDR3 protein: CASSRGIPPGPQHF
D gene: TRBD1; J gene: TRBJ2-3; V gene: TRBV4-3; CDR3 protein: CASSRRRDSRTDTQYF
D gene: .; J gene: TRBJ1-6; V gene: TRBV5-1; CDR3 protein: CASSLAVTALSNNSPLHF
D gene: .; J gene: TRBJ1-6; V gene: TRBV7-2; CDR3 protein: CASSKQGALNSPLHF
D gene: TRBD2; J gene: TRBJ2-1; V gene: TRBV9; CDR3 protein: CASSGGAGGEQFF
D gene: TRBD1; J gene: TRBJ2-1; V gene: TRBV28; CDR3 protein: CASSSPGTGSYNEQFF
D gene: .; J gene: TRBJ1-4; V gene: TRBV18; CDR3 protein: CASSPPGTVGEKLFF
D gene: .; J gene: TRBJ2-3; V gene: TRBV24-1; CDR3 protein: CATSDWGATQGTDTQYF
D gene: TRBD1; J gene: TRBJ2-3; V gene: TRBV12-5; CDR3 protein: CASAPRQGAMADTQYF
D gene: .; J gene: TRBJ2-2; V gene: TRBV5-5; CDR3 protein: CASSVTGYYTGELFF
D gene: .; J gene: TRBJ2-3; V gene: TRBV24-1; CDR3 protein: CATSDPRVGTDTQYF
D gene: TRBD2; J gene: TRBJ2-5; V gene: TRBV9; CDR3 protein: CASSVGGGRVAETQYF
D gene: .; J gene: TRBJ2-1; V gene: TRBV5-1; CDR3 protein: CASSLGGDNEQFF
D gene: TRBD1; J gene: TRBJ1-5; V gene: TRBV19; CDR3 protein: CASSIGDSGASNQPQHF
D gene: .; J gene: TRBJ2-3; V gene: TRBV6-2/TRBV6-3; CDR3 protein: CASSYGSAGDTDTQYF
D gene: TRBD1; J gene: TRBJ2-7; V gene: TRBV29-1; CDR3 protein: CSVKNRDRAYEQYF
D gene: TRBD2; J gene: TRBJ2-7; V gene: TRBV30; CDR3 protein: CAWSRSGRGEQYF
D gene: .; J gene: TRBJ2-7; V gene: TRBV3-1/TRBV3-2; CDR3 protein: CASSRLGGYEQYF